Reported below is one T cell receptor (beta chain). The germline V and J ends were trimmed by 4 bases and 7 bases, with 20 bases remaining between them. Germline V CDR1 and CDR2: SGHRS, YFSETQ. The length of the CDR3 is 15 residues. The sample comes from a study of blood T cell repertoires in COVID-19. Study overall: Acute and convalescent COVID-19 samples came from the United States, Italy and Spain. T cells, B-cell-depleted T cells, or PBMCs supplied cDNA or gDNA.

Per the study methods: It was from reference gene primer amplification that nucleated cell counts were estimated. Repertoires were generated with immunoSEQ multiplex PCR, while TCRdb's copy carries only in-frame clones and drops some. From that table come the V and J calls and clone size; the DNA was used to work out D and trimming. The repertoire includes approximately 270,000 clones, roughly 89% of them detected once, and approximately 2.2% sits in the top ten. The J gene is TRBJ1-2, the V gene TRBV5-1; no clear D gene. The clonotype originates from a man aged 50 to 59 with acute or convalescent COVID-19. Sequenced sample: peripheral blood. The CDR3 protein is CASSLGPVVEGGYTF. In DNA, the CDR3 is TGCGCCAGCAGCCTAGGTCCCGTGGTTGAGGGTGGCTACACCTTC.